This T cell receptor (beta chain) came from a study of technical replicates of blood from several donors. Germline V CDR1 and CDR2: SGHAT, FQNNGV. Losses at the gene ends were 0 bases for V and 4 bases for J; bases not matched to a gene: 6. CDR3 length: 17 amino acids. This table comes from immunoSEQ multiplex PCR, and its TCRdb copy is limited to in-frame clones, with some not included. This sample carries 15,000 to 20,000 clones, 87% of them seen once, and the ten largest clones take around 13%. This TCR was recovered from a human donor in good health. This chain uses TRBV11-2 with TRBJ2-3, with TRBD2 matching over 11 bases. Material: PBMCs. The chain's CDR3 is CASSLEASGRLPDTQYF. The CDR3 DNA sequence: TGTGCCAGCAGCTTAGAAGCTAGCGGGAGGTTACCAGATACGCAGTATTTT.